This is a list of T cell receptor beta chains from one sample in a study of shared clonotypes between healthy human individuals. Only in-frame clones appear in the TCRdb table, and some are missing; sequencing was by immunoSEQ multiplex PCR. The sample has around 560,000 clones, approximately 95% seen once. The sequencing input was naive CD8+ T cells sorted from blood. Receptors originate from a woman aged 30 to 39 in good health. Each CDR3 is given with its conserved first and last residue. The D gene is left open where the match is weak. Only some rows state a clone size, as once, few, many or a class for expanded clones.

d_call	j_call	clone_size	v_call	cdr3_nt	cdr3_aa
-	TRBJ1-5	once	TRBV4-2	TGTGCCAGCAGCCAAGAACGAGGACTTCAGCCCCAGCATTTT	CASSQERGLQPQHF
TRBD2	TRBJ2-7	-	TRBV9	TGTGCCAGCAGCCCGGCGGGAGGTCCCTACGAGCAGTACTTC	CASSPAGGPYEQYF
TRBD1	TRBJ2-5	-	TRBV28	TGTGCCAGCAGTTTGGCGAACAGGGGGCCATACCAAGAGACCCAGTACTTC	CASSLANRGPYQETQYF
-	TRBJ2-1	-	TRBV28	TGTGCCAGCAGTATAGGGGGGAACAATGAGCAGTTCTTC	CASSIGGNNEQFF
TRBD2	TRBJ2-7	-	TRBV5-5	TGTGCCAGCAGCTTGGAAGCGGGACGACTCTACGAGCAGTACTTC	CASSLEAGRLYEQYF
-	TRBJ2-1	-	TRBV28	TGTGCCAGCAGTCCCCCTTGGGAGAGCCTTTACAATGAGCAGTTCTTC	CASSPPWESLYNEQFF
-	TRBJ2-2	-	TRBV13	TGTGCCAGCGGGGCGAACACCGGGGAGCTGTTTTTT	CASGANTGELFF
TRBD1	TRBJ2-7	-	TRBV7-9	TGTGCCAGCAGCCCGCGGACAGGTCTTGGCGAGCAGTACTTC	CASSPRTGLGEQYF
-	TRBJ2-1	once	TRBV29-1	TGCAGCGTTGACTGGTACAATGAGCAGTTCTTC	CSVDWYNEQFF
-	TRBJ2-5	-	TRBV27	TGTGCCAGCAGGCCCAGGACGGAGACGTACCAAGAGACCCAGTACTTC	CASRPRTETYQETQYF
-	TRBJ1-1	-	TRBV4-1	TGCGCCAGCAGCCAAGATTGGGTGGGGGCCACGGTGAACACTGAAGCTTTCTTT	CASSQDWVGATVNTEAFF
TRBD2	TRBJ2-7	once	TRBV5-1	TGCGCCAGCAGCTTGGAGACTAGCGGATACGAGCAGTACTTC	CASSLETSGYEQYF
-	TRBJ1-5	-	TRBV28	TGTGCCAGCAGTTTTGCCAATCAGCCCCAGCATTTT	CASSFANQPQHF
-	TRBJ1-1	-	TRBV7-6	TGTGCCAGCAGCTTAGGAACAGGGATTAACACTGAAGCTTTCTTT	CASSLGTGINTEAFF
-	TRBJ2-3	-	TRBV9	TGTGCCAGCAGCGTAGGTACCCTAGCTCCAGATACGCAGTATTTT	CASSVGTLAPDTQYF
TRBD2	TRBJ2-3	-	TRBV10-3	TGTGCCATCAGTGAGTCGATGGGGGGGAGCACAGATACGCAGTATTTT	CAISESMGGSTDTQYF
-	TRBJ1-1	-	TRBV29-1	TGCAGCGTTGAAAGGACGAATACTGAAGCTTTCTTT	CSVERTNTEAFF
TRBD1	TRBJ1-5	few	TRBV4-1	TGCGCCAGCAGCCTTCGGGGCCAGGGGGCGGGTCAGCCCCAGCATTTT	CASSLRGQGAGQPQHF
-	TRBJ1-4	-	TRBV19	TGTGCCAGTAGTATCTGGACCACGGGGGCGGAAAAACTGTTTTTT	CASSIWTTGAEKLFF
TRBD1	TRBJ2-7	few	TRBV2	TGTGCGGTACCGGGACAGGGCTCCTACGAGCAGTACTTC	CAVPGQGSYEQYF
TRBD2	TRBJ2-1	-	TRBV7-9	TGTGCCAGCAGCCATAGCGGGAGGGACAATGAGCAGTTCTTC	CASSHSGRDNEQFF
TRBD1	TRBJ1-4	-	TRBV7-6	TGTGCCAGCAGCTCCATGGACAGGGCTCTGTTTTTT	CASSSMDRALFF
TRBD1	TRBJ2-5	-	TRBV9	TGTGCCAGCAGCTCAGGGACAGGGAAAGAGACCCAGTACTTC	CASSSGTGKETQYF
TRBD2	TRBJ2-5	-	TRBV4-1	TGCGCCAGCAGCAATCGACTAGCGGGAGAACAAGAGACCCAGTACTTC	CASSNRLAGEQETQYF
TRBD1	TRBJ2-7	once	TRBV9	TGTGCCAGCAGCTTCCGGGACAGGGGGAGCGAGCAGTACTTC	CASSFRDRGSEQYF
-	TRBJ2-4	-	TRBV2	TGTGCCAGCAGTGAATTCTACTTAGCCAAAAACATTCAGTACTTC	CASSEFYLAKNIQYF
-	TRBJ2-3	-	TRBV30	TGTGCCTTCTCGGACGGGAAGGGGTATTTT	CAFSDGKGYF
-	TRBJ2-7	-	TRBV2	TGTGCCAGCAGTGAAGAAAGAAGTGTGATAGAGCAGTACTTC	CASSEERSVIEQYF
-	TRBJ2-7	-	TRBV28	TGTGCCAGCAGCGAATCACAGGAAACCCACTCCTACGAGCAGTACTTC	CASSESQETHSYEQYF
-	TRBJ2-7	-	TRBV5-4	TGTGCCAGCAGCTTGCTGGGAGCGAACTACGAGCAGTACTTC	CASSLLGANYEQYF
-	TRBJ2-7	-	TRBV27	TGTGCCAGCAGTCCAGGTCCACGACTGACGGGCGAGCAGTACTTC	CASSPGPRLTGEQYF
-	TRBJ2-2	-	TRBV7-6	TGTGCCAGCAGCTTAGGGGGAGGACAGTTAGCCGGGGAGCTGTTTTTT	CASSLGGGQLAGELFF
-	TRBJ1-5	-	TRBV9	TGTGCCAGCAGCGCCGACAGCTATCAGCCCCAGCATTTT	CASSADSYQPQHF
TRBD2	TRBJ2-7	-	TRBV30	TGTGCCTGGAGGGGTACTAGCGGGAGACTCTACGAGCAGTACTTC	CAWRGTSGRLYEQYF
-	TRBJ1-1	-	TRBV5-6	TGTGCCAGCAGCTTGGCTGTCTCGACAATCAGAAACACTGAAGCTTTCTTT	CASSLAVSTIRNTEAFF
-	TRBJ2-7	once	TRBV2	TGTGCCAGCCCCCCGGGTAGGGGACCCTACGAGCAGTACTTC	CASPPGRGPYEQYF
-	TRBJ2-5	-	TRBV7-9	TGTGCCAGCAGCTTAGCGCTAGTTCCCAGTCAAGAGACCCAGTACTTC	CASSLALVPSQETQYF
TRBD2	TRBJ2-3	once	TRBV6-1	TGTGCCAGCAGTGACCTAGCGGGGACGGAAGCAGATACGCAGTATTTT	CASSDLAGTEADTQYF
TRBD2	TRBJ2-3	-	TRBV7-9	TGTGCCAGCAGCTTACAAATTGGGACTAGCGCAAATACGCAGTATTTT	CASSLQIGTSANTQYF
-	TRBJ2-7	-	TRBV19	TGTGCCAGTAGTCCGGGCAGCTCCTACGAGCAGTACTTC	CASSPGSSYEQYF
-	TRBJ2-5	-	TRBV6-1	TGTGCCAGCGACCCGGTTGAACCACGAGAGACCCAGTACTTC	CASDPVEPRETQYF
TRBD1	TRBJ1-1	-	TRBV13	TGTGCCAGCAGCTTAGGCCTAACGGGACAGGGGACGTTTAACACTGAAGCTTTCTTT	CASSLGLTGQGTFNTEAFF
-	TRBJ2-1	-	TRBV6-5	TGTGCCAGCAGTTACGGCGGAGAATACAATGAGCAGTTCTTC	CASSYGGEYNEQFF
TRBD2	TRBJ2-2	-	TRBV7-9	TGTGCCAGTGGACTCCTAGCGGGAGATCCGACCGGGGAGCTGTTTTTT	CASGLLAGDPTGELFF